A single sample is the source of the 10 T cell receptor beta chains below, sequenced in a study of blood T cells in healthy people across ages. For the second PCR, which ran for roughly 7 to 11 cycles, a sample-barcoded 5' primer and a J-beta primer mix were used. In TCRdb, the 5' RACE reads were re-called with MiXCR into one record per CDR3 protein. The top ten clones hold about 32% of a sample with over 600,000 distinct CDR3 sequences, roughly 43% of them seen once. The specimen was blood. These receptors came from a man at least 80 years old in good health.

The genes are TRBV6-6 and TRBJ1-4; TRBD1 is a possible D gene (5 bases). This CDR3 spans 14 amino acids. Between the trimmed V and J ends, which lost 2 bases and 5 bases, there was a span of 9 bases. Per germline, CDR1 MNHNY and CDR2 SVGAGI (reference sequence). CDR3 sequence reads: CASSYGGVNEKLFF. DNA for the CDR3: TGTGCCAGCAGTTACGGGGGGGTGAATGAAAAACTGTTTTTT.

The CDR3 sequence is CASSTDRSDEQYF. CDR3 coding DNA: TGTGCCAGCAGCACGGACAGGTCGGACGAGCAGTACTTC. The V and J genes are TRBV11-2 and TRBJ2-5; 7 bases align to TRBD1. Near its end, the DNA agrees better with TRBJ2-7, so the J call may be wrong. The CDR3 extends over 13 amino acids. Germline CDR1 and CDR2: SGHAT and FQNNGV.

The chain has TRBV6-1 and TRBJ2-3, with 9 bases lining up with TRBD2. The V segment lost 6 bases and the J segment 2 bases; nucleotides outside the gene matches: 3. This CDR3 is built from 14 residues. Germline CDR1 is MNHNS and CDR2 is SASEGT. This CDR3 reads CASRSGGPTDTQYF. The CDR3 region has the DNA TGTGCCAGCAGGAGCGGGGGGCCCACAGATACGCAGTATTTT.

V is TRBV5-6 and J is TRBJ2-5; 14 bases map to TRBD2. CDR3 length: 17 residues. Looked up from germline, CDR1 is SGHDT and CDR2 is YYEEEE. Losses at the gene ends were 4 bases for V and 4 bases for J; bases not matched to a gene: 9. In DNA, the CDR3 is TGTGCCAGCAGCGTCCCGGGACTAGCGGGGGTCGGAGAGACCCAGTACTTC. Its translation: CASSVPGLAGVGETQYF. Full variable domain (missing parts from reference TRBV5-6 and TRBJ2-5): DAGVTQSPTHLIKTRGQQVTLRCSPKSGHDTVSWYQQALGQGPQFIFQYYEEEERQRGNFPDRFSGHQFPNYSSELNVNALLLGDSALYLCASSVPGLAGVGETQYFGPGTRLLVL.

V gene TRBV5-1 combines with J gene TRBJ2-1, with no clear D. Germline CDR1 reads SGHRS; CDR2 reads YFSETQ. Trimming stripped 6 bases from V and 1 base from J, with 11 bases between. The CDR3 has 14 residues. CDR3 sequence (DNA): TGCGCCAGCACCAACGTGGGGTCCTACAATGAGCAGTTCTTC. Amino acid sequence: CASTNVGSYNEQFF.

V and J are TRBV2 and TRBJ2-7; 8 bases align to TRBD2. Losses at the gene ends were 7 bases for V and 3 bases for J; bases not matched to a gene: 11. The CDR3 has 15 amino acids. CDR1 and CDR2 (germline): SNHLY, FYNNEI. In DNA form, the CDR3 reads TGTGCCAGCAAACTTAACCGGGGACTAGACTACGAGCAGTACTTC. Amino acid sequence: CASKLNRGLDYEQYF.

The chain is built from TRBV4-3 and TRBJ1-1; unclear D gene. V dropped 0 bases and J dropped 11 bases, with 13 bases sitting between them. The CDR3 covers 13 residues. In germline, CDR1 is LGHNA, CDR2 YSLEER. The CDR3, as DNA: TGCGCCAGCAGCCAAGAAGGTCTGACAACGGCTTTCTTT. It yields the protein CASSQEGLTTAFF.

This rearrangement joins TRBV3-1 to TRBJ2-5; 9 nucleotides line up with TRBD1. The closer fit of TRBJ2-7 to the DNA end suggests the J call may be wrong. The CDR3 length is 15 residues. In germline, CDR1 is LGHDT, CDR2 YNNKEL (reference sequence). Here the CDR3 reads CASSRQGQGIYEQYF. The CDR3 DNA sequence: TGTGCCAGCAGCCGACAAGGACAGGGGATTTACGAGCAGTACTTC.

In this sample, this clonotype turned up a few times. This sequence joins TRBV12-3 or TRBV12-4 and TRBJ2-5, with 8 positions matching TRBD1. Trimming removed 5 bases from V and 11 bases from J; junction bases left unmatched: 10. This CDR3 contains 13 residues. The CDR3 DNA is TGTGCCAGCAGTGTCAGGGGGCGGAATGAGCAGTACTTC. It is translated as CASSVRGRNEQYF.

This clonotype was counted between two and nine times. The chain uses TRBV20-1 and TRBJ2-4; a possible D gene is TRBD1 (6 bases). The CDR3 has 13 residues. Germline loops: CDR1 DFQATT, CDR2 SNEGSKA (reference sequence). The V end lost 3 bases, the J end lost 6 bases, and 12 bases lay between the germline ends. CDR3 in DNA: TGCAGTGCTAGTTTACAGGGCACAAACATTCAGTACTTC. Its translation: CSASLQGTNIQYF.